Listed below are T cell receptor beta chains from one sample, sequenced in a study of cytomegalovirus exposure and HLA in healthy donors. Produced via immunoSEQ multiplex PCR; TCRdb's table is partial and in-frame only. Reported are roughly 80,000 clones; the ten largest clones contain just over 5.5%. The source material was PBMCs. The receptors originated from a girl aged 5 to 17 in good health and CMV-seropositive. The CDR3 runs from the conserved cysteine through the conserved F or W. Each record gives: CDR3 protein, V gene.

CASSFQGVGSPLHF	TRBV27
CASSLLGQTGVETQYF	TRBV27
CSGVVTEAFF	TRBV29-1
CASSLGGGGSYEQYF	TRBV5-1
CASSLDPSSEEQYF	TRBV7-9
CAINPRTGENTGELFF	TRBV10-3
CASSRPGRDRDHEQYF	TRBV5-4
CASSQGEGAPRGYTF	TRBV4-3
CASSPGQLSTDTQYF	TRBV11-3
CASSREVLNSPLHF	TRBV7-9
CASKGPGLVEFF	TRBV19
CASSRRMTDSSEQYF	TRBV5-6
CASSEGQGAYDEQFF	TRBV25-1
CASSPGVSYNEQFF	TRBV4-3
CASSFGAGGEETQYF	TRBV25-1
CASSQPVTGGTGELFF	TRBV4-3
CASSQDSYSDGNTIYF	TRBV4-3
CASSYSNQGETQYF	TRBV6-5
CASSGRSDNEQFF	TRBV6-5
CASSPGQGNTIYF	TRBV6-6
CASSEQWETQYF	TRBV25-1
CASSQEGSLEKLFF	TRBV4-2
CASSYRGQTNTEAFF	TRBV6-5
CASSSWTGPSNQHQHF	TRBV5-6
CASSANRDIGIQYF	TRBV9
CASTISLGLEPYEQYF	TRBV4-3
CASSEDWGQTAEKLFF	TRBV2
CASSPSDRTLATYNEQFF	TRBV28
CASSHGTAFNEKLFF	TRBV5-1
CASSSGERGLMNEQYF	TRBV18
CASRRAGLALETQYF	TRBV28
CASAQGARAYEQYF	TRBV6-1
CASSLAPGEGYTF	TRBV7-2
CASSVVQGLGGANVLTF	TRBV9
CASSLMTGDDGYTF	TRBV7-2
CASSLTGYGTYEQYF	TRBV7-2
CAWSVSRVTEAFF	TRBV30
CASSYSQNYGYTF	TRBV6-5
CASSQSGGNSGYTF	TRBV4-1
CASSDRTYEQYF	TRBV4-1
CASSVGGVGETQYF	TRBV9
CASSPRMGQGANEQFF	TRBV11-2